This TCR beta chain was observed in a study of T cell repertoires in cytomegalovirus infection. Study-level background: An indication of both CMV infection and matching HLA type came from public TCR beta signatures.

This clonotype was picked up many times. Its antigen remains unidentified. The V gene's germline CDR1 is LGHNA and CDR2 YNFKEQ. The V segment lost 6 bases and the J segment 2 bases; nucleotides outside the gene matches: 9. The CDR3 runs 16 residues. Study-wide points: There were HLA-C-restricted CMV-specific TCR beta clonotypes dominating the ex vivo response. The cumulative frequency of public TCR beta families distinguished individuals who carried CMV together with the relevant HLA.

Using its own MiXCR run on the reads, TCRdb lists one record per CDR3 protein. The table has some 300,000 distinct CDR3 sequences, approximately 10% seen once. Sequenced input: PBMCs. This chain connects TRBV4-2 to TRBJ2-1; 8 bases are a match to TRBD1. The receptor's source is a human donor in good health (CMV status not recorded). Some clones in this sample may be carry-over from other donors' samples. CDR3 bases: TGTGCCAGCAGACGGACGTTGGGACAGGCCTACAATGAGCAGTTCTTC. Residues: CASRRTLGQAYNEQFF.